This is a list of T cell receptor beta chains from one sample in a study of blood T cells in healthy people across ages. Using its own MiXCR run on the 5' RACE reads, TCRdb lists one record per CDR3 protein. The data hold fewer than 800,000 distinct CDR3 sequences, with more than 20% observed a single time. The data were also submitted as part of a second study, on T cells of mothers and their children.

The specimen was blood. The receptors come from a boy aged 5-17 years in good health. The CDR3 runs from the conserved cysteine through the conserved F or W. D genes are given only for firm matches. Not every row has a clone size; where given, it reads once, few, many or a size class.

TRBJ2-7 NA TRBV6-6 NA CASSSMRSSYEQYF TGTGCCAGCAGTTCGATGCGGAGCTCCTACGAGCAGTACTTC
TRBJ2-5 NA TRBV20-1 TRBD1 CSVRNRDRLETQYF TGCAGTGTTCGGAACCGGGACAGGTTAGAGACCCAGTACTTC
TRBJ1-2 NA TRBV12-3/TRBV12-4 NA CASSLYRGWGYTF TGTGCCAGCAGTTTATATCGGGGCTGGGGCTACACCTTC
TRBJ1-3 once TRBV25-1 NA CASRDGYSGNTIYF TGTGCCAGCCGGGACGGCTACTCTGGAAACACCATATATTTT
TRBJ2-1 NA TRBV4-3 TRBD2 CASSQESSGGGNEQFF TGCGCCAGCAGCCAAGAATCTAGCGGGGGAGGCAATGAGCAGTTCTTC
TRBJ2-5 few TRBV7-2 TRBD2 CASSRRGASGTWSQETQYF TGTGCCAGCAGCCGGAGAGGGGCTAGCGGGACTTGGTCCCAAGAGACCCAGTACTTC
TRBJ2-1 NA TRBV20-1 TRBD2 CSAREAGVGYEQFF TGCAGTGCTAGAGAGGCGGGGGTTGGGTATGAGCAGTTCTTC
TRBJ2-5 few TRBV4-1 NA CASRAGSQETQYF TGCGCCTCCAGGGCAGGTTCTCAAGAGACCCAGTACTTC
TRBJ2-1 many TRBV7-3 NA CASSLDGGSSYNEQFF TGTGCCAGCAGCTTAGACGGGGGTAGCTCCTACAATGAGCAGTTCTTC
TRBJ1-1 few TRBV29-1 NA CSVGTDTEAFF TGCAGCGTTGGAACAGACACTGAAGCTTTCTTT
TRBJ2-7 few TRBV12-3/TRBV12-4 NA CASSLNRLGYEQYF TGTGCCAGCAGTTTAAACCGTTTGGGCTACGAGCAGTACTTC
TRBJ2-7 NA TRBV7-9 TRBD1 CASSIGQAEQYF TGTGCCAGCAGCATAGGACAGGCCGAGCAGTACTTC
TRBJ2-3 NA TRBV5-1 NA CASSLDPGDGTDTQYF TGCGCCAGCAGCTTGGATCCCGGGGATGGCACAGATACGCAGTATTTT
TRBJ1-2 few TRBV12-3/TRBV12-4 NA CASTSRGANGYTF TGTGCCAGCACCTCTCGGGGGGCTAATGGCTACACCTTC
TRBJ2-5 few TRBV6-5 NA CASSYSRQETQYF TGTGCCAGCAGTTACTCTCGGCAAGAGACCCAGTACTTC
TRBJ2-1 NA TRBV29-1 TRBD2 CSAILAETDEQFF TGCAGCGCCATTCTAGCGGAAACGGATGAGCAGTTCTTC
TRBJ2-5 NA TRBV7-9 NA CASSFTAQETQYF TGTGCCAGCAGCTTCACAGCACAAGAGACCCAGTACTTC
TRBJ1-2 NA TRBV5-5 TRBD1 CASSLYQGVNGYTF TGTGCCAGCAGCTTGTACCAGGGGGTTAATGGCTACACCTTC
TRBJ2-5 NA TRBV29-1 TRBD2 CSKLAGEETQYF TGCAGTAAACTAGCGGGGGAAGAGACCCAGTACTTC
TRBJ2-4 NA TRBV6-1 NA CASSDWGGSSDKNIQYF TGTGCCAGCAGTGATTGGGGCGGCTCATCGGACAAAAACATTCAGTACTTC
TRBJ2-1 NA TRBV7-9 NA CASSLDPRSEQFF TGTGCCAGCAGCTTAGACCCGCGGAGCGAGCAGTTCTTC
TRBJ2-1 few TRBV5-5 TRBD2 CASSGLAGTYNEQFF TGTGCCAGCAGCGGACTAGCGGGGACATACAATGAGCAGTTCTTC
TRBJ1-2 NA TRBV28 NA CASSYRANYGYTF TGTGCCAGCAGTTATAGGGCTAACTATGGCTACACCTTC
TRBJ2-7 NA TRBV7-2 NA CASSFRGGGGYEQYF TGTGCCAGCAGCTTCCGCGGGGGAGGGGGTTACGAGCAGTACTTC
TRBJ2-6 few TRBV3-1 NA CASSQGPSGANVLTF TGTGCCAGCAGCCAAGGGCCCTCTGGGGCCAACGTCCTGACTTTC
TRBJ2-7 NA TRBV20-1 TRBD2 CSATPPGSGSSYEQYF TGCAGTGCTACCCCCCCGGGTAGCGGGAGTTCCTACGAGCAGTACTTC
TRBJ2-7 NA TRBV6-2/TRBV6-3 TRBD1 CASSSGQGKGEQYF TGTGCCAGCAGTTCTGGACAGGGAAAGGGCGAGCAGTACTTC
TRBJ2-4 few TRBV4-1 NA CASSQLGQGIAKNIQYF TGCGCCAGCAGCCAATTAGGTCAGGGGATAGCCAAAAACATTCAGTACTTC
TRBJ2-5 NA TRBV6-6 NA CAGSGTSETQYF TGTGCCGGCAGCGGGACATCGGAGACCCAGTACTTC
TRBJ2-1 few TRBV9 TRBD2 CASSASGTTPINEQFF TGTGCCAGCAGCGCCTCTGGGACTACCCCAATCAATGAGCAGTTCTTC
TRBJ1-2 few TRBV12-3/TRBV12-4 TRBD1 CAGRRTGLYGYTF TGTGCCGGCAGAAGGACAGGACTCTATGGCTACACCTTC
TRBJ1-1 NA TRBV7-2 TRBD1 CASSFRARDRGTAFF TGTGCCAGCAGCTTCCGGGCCCGGGACAGGGGGACGGCTTTCTTT
TRBJ2-1 few TRBV6-2/TRBV6-3 NA CASSYSPYNEQFF TGTGCCAGCAGTTACTCACCGTACAATGAGCAGTTCTTC
TRBJ2-7 few TRBV6-1 NA CASSHRVSEQYF TGTGCCAGCAGTCACAGGGTTTCCGAGCAGTACTTC
TRBJ2-7 NA TRBV5-1 NA CASSFQRAFSYEQYF TGCGCCAGCAGCTTCCAGCGGGCCTTCTCCTACGAGCAGTACTTC
TRBJ1-2 few TRBV27 NA CASSHRLQTVNYGYTF TGTGCCAGCAGCCACCGTCTTCAGACAGTGAACTATGGCTACACCTTC
TRBJ2-7 few TRBV25-1 TRBD1 CASTETGGKVEQYF TGTGCCAGCACCGAGACAGGGGGGAAGGTCGAGCAGTACTTC
TRBJ2-5 few TRBV27 NA CASSLSPLAGEETQYF TGTGCCAGCAGTTTATCCCCCCTGGCTGGAGAAGAGACCCAGTACTTC
TRBJ1-5 NA TRBV6-1 NA CASTEGGSYTNQPQHF TGTGCCAGCACTGAGGGGGGCAGTTATACCAATCAGCCCCAGCATTTT
TRBJ2-3 NA TRBV3-1 NA CAAGEAHSTDTQYF TGTGCCGCCGGGGAGGCTCATAGCACAGATACGCAGTATTTT
TRBJ2-7 NA TRBV28 NA CASSVGALGAREQYF TGTGCCAGTAGTGTAGGGGCACTAGGGGCCCGGGAGCAGTACTTC
TRBJ2-7 NA TRBV13 NA CASRSGRDHEQYF TGTGCCAGCAGGTCCGGCAGGGACCACGAGCAGTACTTC
TRBJ2-7 NA TRBV4-1 NA CASSQDTWGGLYEQYF TGCGCCAGCAGCCAAGATACCTGGGGGGGGCTTTACGAGCAGTACTTC
TRBJ2-5 few TRBV7-8 TRBD1 CASSQGTVEETQYF TGTGCCAGCAGCCAGGGGACAGTAGAAGAGACCCAGTACTTC
TRBJ2-1 few TRBV2 NA CASRVVGVEFF TGTGCCAGCAGGGTGGTAGGGGTTGAGTTCTTC
TRBJ2-5 NA TRBV28 TRBD2 CATDELAGVKTQYF TGTGCCACCGACGAACTAGCGGGAGTAAAGACCCAGTACTTC
TRBJ2-5 few TRBV28 NA CASSLSGMGTQYF TGTGCCAGCAGTTTATCAGGGATGGGGACCCAGTACTTC
TRBJ2-6 few TRBV6-1 NA CASRGMDNVLTF TGTGCCAGCAGGGGGATGGACAACGTCCTGACTTTC